This T cell receptor (beta chain) appears in the sequencing data of a study of cytomegalovirus exposure and HLA in healthy donors. PCR amplification relied on 60 Vbeta primers (plus 13 Jbeta primers). Assay used: immunoSEQ multiplex PCR; TCRdb lists only in-frame clones, some missing. The table shows 100,000 to 150,000 clones, with around four fifths occurring only once. Turning to this clone: The target antigen is unknown.

The CDR3 runs 13 residues. Germline-derived CDR1 and CDR2 are MDHEN and SYDVKM. Trimming removed 3 bases from V and 3 bases from J, with 9 bases in between. Findings and caveats of the study: Cytomegalovirus association was assigned to approximately 160 TCR beta chains.

The sequence derives from a woman aged 40 to 55 in good health and CMV-seropositive. The rearrangement uses TRBV28 and TRBJ2-7; D call uncertain. Sequenced: PBMCs. The CDR3 nucleotides read TGTGCCAGCAGTTTTGATAACTTCTACGAGCAGTACTTC. Amino acids: CASSFDNFYEQYF.